The 25 T cell receptor beta chains below come from one sample, sequenced in a study of T-cell reconstitution after alpha-beta-depleted transplantation in children (dated by TCRdb to 2015 to 2016). The library was prepared using PCR. Data came from an Illumina HiSeq 2500. To normalize quantification of the TCRbeta repertoire, the TCR libraries were built with molecular barcoding that relied on unique molecular identifiers. TCRdb's own reprocessing of the public reads used fastp at Q25 and MiXCR and kept productive beta chains. Every CDR3 protein is listed once, alongside the most common genes and DNA of its rows. In all, the sample holds about 360,000 distinct CDR3 sequences, and about an eighth of those were seen once. The top ten clones comprise 4.3% of the sample. Sequencing was performed on PBMCs, taken from the stem cell graft. These receptor sequences come from a human donor who donated a stem cell graft to a child with Fanconi anemia.

This clonotype occurred a few times. The V gene is TRBV20-1, the J gene TRBJ1-2; perhaps TRBD1 as D (6 bases). Deletions cut 1 base from V and 7 bases from J, with 19 bases between. Germline CDR1 reads DFQATT; CDR2 reads SNEGSKA (reference sequence). This CDR3 spans 15 amino acids. CDR3 coding DNA: TGCAGTGCTAGAGCCCCAGGGGACACCTATATTGGCTACACCTTC. Residues: CSARAPGDTYIGYTF.

There are a few counts of this clonotype. The rearrangement links TRBV29-1 to TRBJ2-5; 12 bases map to TRBD2. The V segment lost 4 bases and the J segment 1 base; nucleotides outside the gene matches: 7. CDR1 is SQVTM, CDR2 ANQGSEA, per germline. The CDR3 is 16 residues long. The CDR3 DNA sequence: TGCAGCGTTGGGACTAGCGGGGCCTCGATCCAAGAGACCCAGTACTTC. Its translation: CSVGTSGASIQETQYF.

This clonotype was seen many times. This chain joins TRBV5-5 and TRBJ1-2; D not certain. Per the germline V gene, CDR1 is SGHKS and CDR2 is YYEKEE (reference sequence). V was shortened by 1 base and J by 3 bases, with 7 bases between the two germline ends. This CDR3 is built from 13 residues. The CDR3 DNA sequence: TGTGCCAGCAGCTTGCAGGATTACTATGGCTACACCTTC. Amino acids: CASSLQDYYGYTF.

This clonotype was counted many times. This rearrangement joins TRBV12-3 or TRBV12-4 to TRBJ1-2; 7 positions match TRBD1. Germline trimming cut 7 bases from V and 6 bases from J; bases unmatched to any gene: 11. The CDR3 length is 14 residues. The DNA of the CDR3 is TGTGCCAGCACCTTGACAGGGCCGACGAATGGCTACACCTTC. Protein product: CASTLTGPTNGYTF.

The sample holds a few counts of this clonotype. This chain joins TRBV12-3 or TRBV12-4 and TRBJ2-3, with D tentatively TRBD2 (6 bases). The V end lost 6 bases, the J end lost 4 bases, and 14 bases lay between the germline ends. This CDR3 is built from 14 residues. This CDR3 reads CASSAQGGADTQYF. For the CDR3, the DNA is TGTGCCAGCAGCGCGCAGGGAGGAGCAGATACGCAGTATTTT.

The chain recombines TRBV29-1 with TRBJ2-5, with 8 bases fitting TRBD2. Germline V lookup: CDR1 SQVTM, CDR2 ANQGSEA. The CDR3 loop spans 15 amino acids. V shed 6 bases and J 1 base; nucleotides not matched to a gene: 10. CDR3 nucleotides: TGCAGCGTCCTTCCGACGCGGGGGGTCCAAGAGACCCAGTACTTC. It encodes CSVLPTRGVQETQYF.

The chain uses TRBV14 and TRBJ2-5; TRBD2 is a possible D gene (6 bases). Trimming left V 3 bases short and J 5 bases short, with 10 bases between. Per the germline V gene, CDR1 is SGHDN and CDR2 is FVKESK. The CDR3 is 13 residues long. CDR3 sequence: CASSQAGRETQYF. CDR3 coding DNA: TGTGCCAGCAGCCAGGCAGGGAGGGAGACCCAGTACTTC.

This clonotype was seen ten or more times. This sequence joins TRBV4-3 and TRBJ2-1, with TRBD1 identical over 9 bases. CDR1 is LGHNA and CDR2 is YSLEER in the germline V gene. CDR3 length equals 15 residues. Unmatched junction bases numbered 5, after V lost 6 bases and J lost 2 bases. In DNA form, the CDR3 reads TGCGCCAGCAGTCCTGGGACAGGGACCTACAATGAGCAGTTCTTC. It yields the protein CASSPGTGTYNEQFF.

This clonotype was seen more than once but under ten times. CDR3 protein: CALSSYNEQFF. The CDR3 DNA follows: TGTGCCCTCAGCTCCTACAATGAGCAGTTCTTC. J is TRBJ2-1 and V is TRBV30; no reliable D call. CDR1 is GTSNPN, CDR2 SVGIG, per germline (reference sequence). Trimming took off 8 bases at V and 0 bases at J, with 5 bases between the two ends. The CDR3 totals 11 residues.

The chain links TRBV20-1 to TRBJ2-7; 9 bases are a match to TRBD2. The CDR3 extends over 15 amino acids. CDR1 and CDR2 from the germline V gene are DFQATT and SNEGSKA (reference sequence). With 5 bases clipped from V and 0 bases from J, the junction kept 8 bases outside the gene matches. CDR3 nucleotide sequence: TGCAGTGCTCCGGACATTAGCGGGGGCTCCTACGAGCAGTACGTC. Protein product: CSAPDISGGSYEQYV.

The chain joins TRBV4-1 to TRBJ2-3; 10 positions match TRBD2. V was pared by 4 bases and J by 7 bases, with 14 bases of the junction left unmatched. This CDR3 is built from 17 residues. Germline loops: CDR1 MGHRA, CDR2 YSYEKL. CDR3 protein: CASSPTPAGGQWNTQYF. The CDR3 DNA follows: TGCGCCAGCAGCCCGACCCCAGCGGGGGGGCAGTGGAATACGCAGTATTTT.

This clonotype was picked up a small number of times. V gene TRBV9 combines with J gene TRBJ2-5; a weak D match, TRBD1 (5 bases). The CDR3 is made up of 14 amino acids. Germline V CDR1 and CDR2: SGDLS, YYNGEE. Trimming took off 0 bases at V and 2 bases at J, with 8 bases between the two ends. The chain's CDR3 is CASSVATGQETQYF. Written as DNA, the CDR3 is TGTGCCAGCAGCGTAGCTACAGGTCAAGAGACCCAGTACTTC. The full variable domain, with the rest looked up from reference TRBV9 and TRBJ2-5, is DSGVTQTPKHLITATGQRVTLRCSPRSGDLSVYWYQQSLDQGLQFLIQYYNGEERAKGNILERFSAQQFPDLHSELNLSSLELGDSALYFCASSVATGQETQYFGPGTRLLVL.

Note on this clonotype: It may be a read error: a sequence one base away is much more abundant. The genes are TRBV14 and TRBJ1-4; D ambiguous. Germline-derived CDR1 and CDR2 are SGHDN and FVKESK. V was trimmed by 0 bases and J by 7 bases, leaving 6 bases between them. This CDR3 has 13 residues. The CDR3 loop is CASSQEVVEKLFF. The CDR3 bases are TGTGCCAGCAGCCAAGAAGTCGTTGAAAAACTGTTTTTT.

Many counts were recorded for this clonotype. DNA of the CDR3: TGTGCCAGCATCGACAGGGGAGCAGGAGATACGCAGTATTTT. Translation: CASIDRGAGDTQYF. V usage is TRBV5-5 and J usage is TRBJ2-3; 8 nucleotides line up with TRBD1. Germline V gene data show CDR1 as SGHKS and CDR2 as YYEKEE (reference sequence). The CDR3 is 14 amino acids. V lost 6 bases to trimming and J lost 5 bases; unmatched junction nucleotides: 8.

This clonotype appeared a few times. J is TRBJ1-6 and V is TRBV5-1, with D maybe TRBD1 (6 bases). This CDR3 comprises 17 residues. Trimming stripped 4 bases from V and 6 bases from J, with 20 bases between. CDR1 SGHRS and CDR2 YFSETQ come from the germline V gene. The CDR3 is CASSETGPTAANSPLHF. The CDR3 region has the DNA TGCGCCAGCAGCGAGACAGGCCCAACGGCCGCTAATTCACCCCTCCACTTT.

This clonotype was recorded many times. This sequence joins TRBV20-1 and TRBJ2-3; possible D gene TRBD1, 7 bases. V was trimmed by 5 bases and J by 10 bases, leaving 22 bases between them. The germline CDR1 and CDR2 sequences are DFQATT and SNEGSKA (reference sequence). This CDR3 comprises 14 residues. CDR3 nucleotides: TGCAGTGCTTACCGGGACAGACCGGGACTGTCGCAGTATTTT. Amino acid sequence: CSAYRDRPGLSQYF.

The chain employs TRBV10-3 and TRBJ1-1; the match to TRBD1 covers 8 bases. The J segment lost 4 bases and the V segment lost 4 bases, leaving 5 bases of the junction unmatched. The V gene's germline CDR1 is ENHRY and CDR2 SYGVKD. The CDR3 is 14 amino acids. This CDR3 is CAISGQGAVTEAFF. For the CDR3, the DNA is TGTGCCATCAGTGGGCAGGGGGCGGTCACTGAAGCTTTCTTT.

This clonotype was picked up many times. The chain couples TRBV5-1 to TRBJ2-1; the D is unclear. The CDR3 length is 15 residues. Germline V gene lookup returns CDR1 SGHRS and CDR2 YFSETQ. V was clipped by 0 bases and J by 5 bases, with 12 bases between them. The chain's CDR3 is CASSLAPKPNNEQFF. The CDR3 nucleotides read TGCGCCAGCAGCTTGGCCCCAAAGCCAAACAATGAGCAGTTCTTC. The full variable domain, with the rest looked up from reference TRBV5-1 and TRBJ2-1, is KAGVTQTPRYLIKTRGQQVTLSCSPISGHRSVSWYQQTPGQGLQFLFEYFSETQRNKGNFPGRFSGRQFSNSRSEMNVSTLELGDSALYLCASSLAPKPNNEQFFGPGTRLTVL.

A note on this clonotype: An end of the junction does not agree with germline; a read error may underlie this. V gene TRBV20-1 combines with J gene TRBJ1-1; no reliable D call. Germline assignment: CDR1 DFQATT and CDR2 SNEGSKA (reference sequence). The CDR3 runs 10 residues. CDR3 protein: CSAPITEAFF. The CDR3 bases are TGCAGTGCGCCTATCACTGAGGCTTTCTTT.

The rearrangement links TRBV12-3 or TRBV12-4 to TRBJ1-1; unclear D gene. Trimming stripped 6 bases from V and 4 bases from J, with 12 bases between. The CDR3 is made up of 13 amino acids. The CDR3 sequence: CASSPNRGTEAFF. The CDR3 coding sequence is TGTGCCAGCAGCCCAAATCGGGGCACTGAAGCTTTCTTT.

At least ten counts were recorded for this clonotype. The chain is built from TRBV5-1 and TRBJ1-1; 7 bases match TRBD1. The CDR3 sequence is 14 residues long. Losses at the gene ends were 4 bases for V and 0 bases for J; bases not matched to a gene: 3. CDR1 is SGHRS, CDR2 YFSETQ, per germline. In nucleotides, the CDR3 is TGCGCCAGCAGCCGACAGGGCTTGAACACTGAAGCTTTCTTT. This gives the protein CASSRQGLNTEAFF.

This clonotype was seen only a few times. This chain joins TRBV5-1 and TRBJ1-1, with unresolved D. The V end was cut by 4 bases, the J end by 3 bases, with 10 bases between. There are 13 residues in the CDR3. The germline CDR1 and CDR2 sequences are SGHRS and YFSETQ. This CDR3 reads CASSKGWDTEAFF. CDR3 nucleotide sequence: TGCGCCAGCAGCAAGGGCTGGGACACTGAAGCTTTCTTT.

The sample holds many counts of this clonotype. DNA of the CDR3: TGTGCCAGCAGCTTATCAGGGTATACGCAGTATTTT. Residues: CASSLSGYTQYF. This chain uses TRBV7-2 with TRBJ2-3; D perhaps matches TRBD1 (5 bases). V was trimmed by 2 bases and J by 7 bases, leaving 7 bases between them. The CDR3 runs to 12 residues. The V gene's germline CDR1 is SGHTA and CDR2 FQGNSA.

V usage is TRBV11-2 and J usage is TRBJ2-3, with a weak D call TRBD2 (6 bases). The CDR3 totals 18 residues. Trimming pared 0 bases from V and 6 bases from J, leaving 22 bases between. Germline CDR1 reads SGHAT; CDR2 reads FQNNGV. In nucleotides, the CDR3 is TGTGCCAGCAGCTTAGATCGTCGGCAAGGAGGGATTCGTGATACGCAGTATTTT. Protein: CASSLDRRQGGIRDTQYF. The complete variable domain, with remaining parts taken from reference TRBV11-2 and TRBJ2-3, reads EAGVAQSPRYKIIEKRQSVAFWCNPISGHATLYWYQQILGQGPKLLIQFQNNGVVDDSQLPKDRFSAERLKGVDSTLKIQPAKLEDSAVYLCASSLDRRQGGIRDTQYFGPGTRLTVL.

The V call is TRBV20-1, the J call TRBJ1-6; 8 nucleotides align to TRBD1. The CDR3 sequence is 15 residues long. Trimming took 5 bases from V and 9 from J; bases not matched to a gene: 12. Germline assignment: CDR1 DFQATT and CDR2 SNEGSKA (reference sequence). The CDR3 protein is CSAGQGTGASSPLHF. CDR3 DNA sequence: TGCAGTGCTGGGCAAGGGACAGGCGCGAGTTCACCCCTCCACTTT.